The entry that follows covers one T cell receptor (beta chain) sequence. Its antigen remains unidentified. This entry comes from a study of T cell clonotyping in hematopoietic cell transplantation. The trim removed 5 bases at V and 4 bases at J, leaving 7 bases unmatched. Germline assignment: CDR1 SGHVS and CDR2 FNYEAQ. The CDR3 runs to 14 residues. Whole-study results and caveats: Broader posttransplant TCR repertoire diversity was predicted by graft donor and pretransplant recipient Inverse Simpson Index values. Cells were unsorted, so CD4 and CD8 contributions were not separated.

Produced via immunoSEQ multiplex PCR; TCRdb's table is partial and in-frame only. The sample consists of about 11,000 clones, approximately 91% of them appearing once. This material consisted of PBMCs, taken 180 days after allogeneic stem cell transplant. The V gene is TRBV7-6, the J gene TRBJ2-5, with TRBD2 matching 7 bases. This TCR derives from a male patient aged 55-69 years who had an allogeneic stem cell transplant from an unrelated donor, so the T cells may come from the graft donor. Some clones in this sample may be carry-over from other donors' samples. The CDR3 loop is CASSRSGIGETQYF. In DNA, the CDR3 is TGTGCCAGCAGCCGGAGCGGGATAGGAGAGACCCAGTACTTC.